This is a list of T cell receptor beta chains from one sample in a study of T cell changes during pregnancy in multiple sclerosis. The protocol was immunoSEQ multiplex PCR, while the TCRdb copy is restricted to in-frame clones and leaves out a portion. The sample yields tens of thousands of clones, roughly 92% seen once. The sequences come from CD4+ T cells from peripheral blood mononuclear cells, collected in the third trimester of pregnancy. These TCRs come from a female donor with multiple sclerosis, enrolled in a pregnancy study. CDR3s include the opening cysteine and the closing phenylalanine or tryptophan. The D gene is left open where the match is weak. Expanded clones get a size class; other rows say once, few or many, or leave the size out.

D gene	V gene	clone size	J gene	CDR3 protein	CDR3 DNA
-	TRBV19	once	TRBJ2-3	CASSISPPDTQYF	TGTGCCAGTAGTATTTCCCCTCCAGATACGCAGTATTTT
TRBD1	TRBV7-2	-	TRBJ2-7	CASSFAGTGSYEQYF	TGTGCCAGCAGCTTCGCCGGGACAGGGTCCTACGAGCAGTACTTC
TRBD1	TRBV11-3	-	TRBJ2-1	CASSFQGATYNEQFF	TGTGCCAGCAGCTTCCAGGGGGCTACCTACAATGAGCAGTTCTTC
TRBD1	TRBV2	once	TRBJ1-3	CARRDSSGNTIYF	TGTGCCAGGCGGGACAGCTCTGGAAACACCATATATTTT
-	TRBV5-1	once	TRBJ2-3	CASSLLKQGQPDTQYF	TGCGCCAGCAGCTTGTTAAAACAGGGCCAGCCAGATACGCAGTATTTT
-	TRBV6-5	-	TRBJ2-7	CASKNWQGGYEQYF	TGTGCCAGCAAAAACTGGCAGGGAGGCTACGAGCAGTACTTC
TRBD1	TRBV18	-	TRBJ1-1	CASSPRQGADGTEAFF	TGTGCCAGCTCACCCCGACAGGGGGCGGACGGCACTGAAGCTTTCTTT
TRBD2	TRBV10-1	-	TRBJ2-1	CASSESRTSGRENLYNEQFF	TGCGCCAGCAGTGAGTCCAGGACTAGCGGGAGAGAAAATCTCTACAATGAGCAGTTCTTC
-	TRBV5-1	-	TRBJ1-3	CASSLLAFDSSGNTIYF	TGCGCCAGCAGCTTGTTGGCTTTTGATTCCTCTGGAAACACCATATATTTT
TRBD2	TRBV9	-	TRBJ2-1	CASSPRTSGRATDWNEQFF	TGTGCCAGCAGCCCCAGGACTAGCGGGAGGGCCACTGATTGGAATGAGCAGTTCTTC
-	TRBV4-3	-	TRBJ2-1	CASSYTWGESSWNEQFF	TGCGCCAGCAGCTACACTTGGGGGGAGAGTTCGTGGAATGAGCAGTTCTTC
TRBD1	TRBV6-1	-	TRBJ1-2	CASRGTGNYGYTF	TGTGCCAGCAGGGGGACAGGGAACTATGGCTACACCTTC
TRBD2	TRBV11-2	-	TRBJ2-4	CASSPGLAGEINIQYF	TGTGCCAGCAGCCCCGGACTAGCGGGAGAGATAAACATTCAGTACTTC
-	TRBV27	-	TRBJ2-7	CASSVGTYEQYF	TGTGCCAGTTCGGTCGGTACCTACGAGCAGTACTTC
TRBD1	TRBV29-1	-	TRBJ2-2	CSAGQGTNTGELFF	TGCAGCGCTGGACAGGGGACGAACACCGGGGAGCTGTTTTTT
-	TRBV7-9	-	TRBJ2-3	CASSLGPIDTQYF	TGTGCCAGCAGCTTAGGGCCGATCGATACGCAGTATTTT
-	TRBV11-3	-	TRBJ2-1	CASSLDGGSSYNEQFF	TGTGCCAGCAGCTTAGATGGGGGCAGCTCCTACAATGAGCAGTTCTTC
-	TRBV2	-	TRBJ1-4	CASSPARGKLFF	TGTGCCAGCAGCCCCGCCCGGGGAAAACTGTTTTTT
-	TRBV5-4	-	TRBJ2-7	CASSASSDSYEQYF	TGTGCCAGCAGCGCATCTAGCGACTCCTACGAGCAGTACTTC
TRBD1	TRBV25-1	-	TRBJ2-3	CASSADRGPTQYF	TGTGCCAGCAGTGCGGACAGGGGCCCTACGCAGTATTTT
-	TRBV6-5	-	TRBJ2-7	CASGQSTYEQYF	TGTGCCAGCGGACAATCCACCTACGAGCAGTACTTC
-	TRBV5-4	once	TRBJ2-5	CASSFPTGNQETQYF	TGTGCCAGCAGCTTCCCGACTGGAAACCAAGAGACCCAGTACTTC
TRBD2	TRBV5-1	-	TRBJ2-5	CASSFLVGGVQETQYF	TGCGCCAGCAGCTTTTTAGTTGGGGGGGTTCAAGAGACCCAGTACTTC